This T cell receptor beta chain comes out of a study of blood T cell repertoires in COVID-19. Study as a whole: There were acute and convalescent COVID-19 samples, and they came from the United States, Italy and Spain. The cDNA or gDNA used as material had been derived from T cells, B-cell-depleted T cells, or PBMCs.

Authors' data handling: Amplification from reference gene primers served as the basis for estimated nucleated cell counts. Generated by immunoSEQ multiplex PCR, the TCRdb table keeps only in-frame clones and is missing some. The DNA gave D and trimming, while V, J and clone size come from that table. Here the sample spans some 44,000 clones, 80% to 95% being singletons. Germline trimming cut 6 bases from V and 7 bases from J; bases unmatched to any gene: 11. The germline V gene encodes CDR1 MNHEY and CDR2 SVGEGT. CDR3 length: 15 residues. The clonotype comes from a human donor in a cohort sampled during active COVID-19. Source material: peripheral blood. The chain employs TRBV6-2 or TRBV6-3 and TRBJ1-5, with 8 bases identical to TRBD1. CDR3 residues: CASSVDRGSRQPQHF. The CDR3 nucleotides are TGTGCCAGCAGCGTTGACAGGGGATCACGGCAGCCCCAGCATTTT.